This TCR beta chain originates from a study of T cells in Graves' hyperthyroidism and ophthalmopathy. About the study: Before any treatment, at initial diagnosis, peripheral blood was collected.

Germline V gives CDR1 MNHNS, CDR2 SASEGT. The CDR3 loop spans 17 amino acids. Between the trimmed V and J ends, which lost 8 bases and 5 bases, there was a span of 28 bases. Using RNA transcripts as the source, TCR beta CDR3 regions were amplified. First-round RT-PCR of the TCR CDR3 relied on the HTBI primer set. MiXCR, applied by TCRdb to the multiplex PCR reads, yields one record per CDR3 protein. The sample lists 280,000 or so distinct CDR3 sequences; 20% to 30% were seen once. Specimen: blood. The TCR sequence derives from a man aged 40-49 years with Graves' hyperthyroidism that later progressed to Graves' ophthalmopathy. The V call is TRBV6-1, the J call TRBJ2-7, with D perhaps matching TRBD2 (6 bases). The CDR3 sequence: CASGGVRGADRVNEQYF. DNA for the CDR3: TGTGCCAGCGGAGGGGTTCGCGGGGCGGACCGAGTCAACGAGCAGTACTTC.